What follows is one T cell receptor (beta chain) and its context. Its antigen is unknown. The record originates from a study of PD-1 blockade in mismatch repair-deficient tumors. Study context: Enrolled about 2012-2016, patients had progressing, pretreated mismatch repair-deficient cancers of approximately 13 types.

TCRdb's table, derived via immunoSEQ multiplex PCR, lists solely in-frame clones and lacks some. The table lists about 120,000 clones, 86% of them singletons, with roughly 14% in the top ten. This CDR3 is 16 amino acids long. V was pared by 4 bases and J by 1 base, with 7 bases of the junction left unmatched. Germline V CDR1 and CDR2: SGHRS, YFSETQ. Study-level results: After pembrolizumab, tumor-resident clones rose rapidly, then generally contracted before radiologic responses.

PCR or immunohistochemistry showed mismatch repair deficiency in every enrolled patient. This sample comprised peripheral blood, obtained 44 weeks after starting pembrolizumab. The V call is TRBV5-1, the J call TRBJ2-7; 11 bases are shared with TRBD2. The source of this sequence is an adult with mismatch repair-deficient cancer. The CDR3 DNA reads TGCGCCAGCAGCGGGGGGGGGACTAGCGGTTCCTACGAGCAGTACTTC. Translation gives CASSGGGTSGSYEQYF.